This T cell receptor (beta chain) was identified in a study of T cells after yellow fever vaccination. TCRdb analysed the 5' RACE reads with MiXCR anew, one entry per CDR3 protein. The sample yields under 550,000 distinct CDR3 sequences, around a fifth seen once. Study-wide findings and caveats: Repertoires obtained by FACS sorting could include abundant clonotypes that entered as contaminants from the bulk population. Of the clonotypes, a small share occurred in both CD4 and CD8 compartments.

On this clonotype itself: Antigen unknown.

This CDR3 comprises 14 residues. The junction had 6 bases not matched to a gene; V was cut back by 5 bases and J by 4 bases. CDR1 MDHEN and CDR2 SYDVKM come from the germline V gene. The sequence was collected from a man aged 18-30 years who received the YFV17D yellow fever vaccine. Sequenced material: PBMCs, taken 21 days after the first yellow fever vaccination. This rearrangement joins TRBV28 to TRBJ2-3; 7 bases fit TRBD2. The CDR3: CASSARLAADTQYF. DNA for the CDR3: TGTGCCAGCAGTGCTCGACTAGCTGCAGATACGCAGTATTTT.